The rows below give T cell receptor beta chains drawn from one sample of a study of preoperative IRX-2 immunotherapy in early breast cancer. Method: immunoSEQ multiplex PCR; TCRdb's copy keeps in-frame clones and lacks some. The sample includes around 25,000 clones, roughly 95% of them seen just once. Source: tumor tissue, taken after IRX-2 immunotherapy. These receptors originate from a human donor with breast cancer. CDR3s include the opening cysteine and the closing phenylalanine or tryptophan. D genes are given only for firm matches.

d_call	j_call	v_call	cdr3_aa	cdr3_nt
-	TRBJ2-3	TRBV11-3	CASSTGGRADTQYF	TGTGCCAGCAGCACCGGCGGAAGGGCAGATACGCAGTATTTT
TRBD2	TRBJ2-7	TRBV30	CAWSPGTTYEQYF	TGTGCCTGGAGCCCCGGGACTACTTACGAGCAGTACTTC
TRBD1	TRBJ1-5	TRBV6-5	CASRRTGTGGQPQHF	TGTGCCAGCAGAAGAACCGGGACAGGGGGACAGCCCCAGCATTTT
TRBD2	TRBJ2-1	TRBV28	CASSSPGLAIYNEQFF	TGTGCCAGCAGTTCACCGGGACTAGCGATCTACAATGAGCAGTTCTTC
-	TRBJ2-7	TRBV21-1	CASSPGRSGGNF	TGTGCCAGCAGCCCCGGTCGGAGCGGGGGGAACTTC
-	TRBJ1-3	TRBV6-5	CASKKGGGNTIYF	TGTGCCAGCAAAAAGGGGGGAGGAAACACCATATATTTT
-	TRBJ2-3	TRBV11-3	CASSRFVGDTQYF	TGTGCCAGCAGCCGCTTCGTTGGGGATACGCAGTATTTT
-	TRBJ2-3	TRBV4-1	CASSQGGRTDTQYF	TGCGCCAGCAGCCAAGGGGGGAGGACAGATACGCAGTATTTT
-	TRBJ1-1	TRBV27	CASIPLSGAPGNTEAFF	TGTGCCAGCATCCCTCTAAGTGGGGCGCCCGGGAACACTGAAGCTTTCTTT
-	TRBJ1-1	TRBV5-4	CASSLRLNTEAFF	TGTGCCAGCAGCCTACGACTAAACACTGAAGCTTTCTTT
-	TRBJ2-7	TRBV6-1	CASSELTGFYEQYF	TGTGCCAGCAGTGAACTTACAGGGTTCTACGAGCAGTACTTC
-	TRBJ2-7	TRBV7-6	CASSLVAGSHEQYF	TGTGCCAGCAGCTTAGTTGCGGGGAGCCACGAGCAGTACTTC
TRBD2	TRBJ2-4	TRBV13	CASSSQGGGAIAKNIQYF	TGTGCCAGCAGCTCCCAGGGCGGGGGGGCGATAGCCAAAAACATTCAGTACTTC
-	TRBJ1-2	TRBV28	CASSLDRPRGYIF	TGTGCCAGCAGTTTGGACCGCCCGAGGGGCTACATCTTC